The table lists the clone carrying this T cell receptor beta chain with a few counts. Its target is unknown. This entry comes from a study of CD8 T cells in ankylosing spondylitis. Findings and caveats of the study: Earlier studies detected some motif variants in reactive arthritis synovial fluid and blood. The authors reported significant enrichment of disease-linked clones in matched ankylosing spondylitis synovial fluid.

The CDR3 has 17 residues. Germline CDR1 DFQATT, CDR2 SNEGSKA (reference sequence). V lost 0 bases, J lost 1 base, and 15 bases lay in between. By quantitative 5'-RACE with molecular barcodes, the TCR beta libraries were made. TCRdb reprocessed the 5' RACE reads with MiXCR, giving one entry per CDR3 protein. The sample has approximately 250,000 distinct CDR3 sequences, approximately 7.6% seen once. Source material: blood, either unsorted or a sorted T cell fraction (not recorded which). The chain combines TRBV20-1 with TRBJ2-2, with D perhaps TRBD2 (6 bases). This receptor was identified in a female donor with ankylosing spondylitis or in good health (not recorded which). CDR3 in amino acids: CSAREIAALGNTGELFF. In DNA, the CDR3 is TGCAGTGCTAGAGAAATAGCGGCTCTGGGGAACACCGGGGAGCTGTTTTTT.